The sequence of this TCR beta chain was determined in a study of CD8 T cells in ankylosing spondylitis (dated 2017 in TCRdb). Describing the broader study: T cell receptor beta repertoires were profiled in healthy donors and ankylosing spondylitis patients so that disease-linked TCR variants could be found. The full study cohort comprised around 25 ankylosing spondylitis patients and over 95 healthy donors. Peripheral blood was sampled, and synovial fluid was also collected from ankylosing spondylitis patients. General findings and caveats noted by the study authors: The disease-linked clones had a CD8+ phenotype and were found at relatively low frequencies in peripheral blood. According to the report, matched synovial fluid samples from ankylosing spondylitis patients were significantly enriched for the disease-linked clones. A TCR beta motif made up of several highly homologous amino acid variants appeared to be characteristic of blood from ankylosing spondylitis patients. Some TCR beta motif variants had previously been reported in synovial fluid and blood of reactive arthritis patients, which suggested common disease-initiation mechanisms.

The instrument was an Illumina HiSeq 2500. Quantitative 5'-RACE with molecular barcodes was used to prepare TCR beta libraries. The published analysis was carried out like this. A new computational method based on a probabilistic model of VDJ rearrangement was used to identify disease-linked TCR variants. TCRdb reprocessed the public reads (quality trimming at Q25 with fastp, clone calling with MiXCR) and kept in-frame beta chains. A single entry per CDR3 protein holds the most common genes and DNA from its merged rows. The V and J calls and clone size are TCRdb's, not the authors'. Within this sample are 450,000 to 550,000 distinct CDR3 sequences, with about 5.7% of them counted one time only. Approximately 4% of the sample comes from the top ten. This clonotype was picked up many times. Its antigen remains unidentified. Per-nucleotide qualities are absent, and no much larger clonotype sits a single base away.

V lost 3 bases and J lost 3 bases; the stretch between them is 14 bases long. From the cysteine up to the phenylalanine, the CDR3 has a length of 15 residues. Only the CDR3 DNA is retained, 45 bases long and in frame from the first base. The origin of this receptor is a male donor with ankylosing spondylitis. The chain couples TRBV12-3 or TRBV12-4 to TRBJ2-5; a confident D gene designation cannot be given. The sample comprised blood, either unsorted or a sorted T cell fraction (not recorded which). The DNA sequence reads TGTGCCAGCAGTTTCGGTCGGCAGACAAAAGAGACCCAGTACTTC. Translated, it gives CASSFGRQTKETQYF.